Listed below are T cell receptor beta chains from one sample, sequenced in a study of T-cell memory formation after mild COVID-19. TCRdb redid the calling of the 5' RACE reads with MiXCR, one entry per CDR3 protein. Of about 350,000 distinct CDR3 sequences listed, about 15% are singletons. The source material was PBMCs or a T cell subset sorted from them (not recorded which). The source is a man between 18 and 35 years old who had mild COVID-19 (a few samples of this study predate the infection). Cell type and time point are not known. Each CDR3 is given without its conserved first and last residue. A D gene is named only where the DNA matches it firmly.

ASSLDRYTSYEQY | TRBJ2-7 | TRBV5-1 | NA
SAPDQKYYGYT | TRBJ1-2 | TRBV20-1 | NA
ASSLVPGGDEQY | TRBJ2-7 | TRBV5-1 | NA
SARGAGEHTGELF | TRBJ2-2 | TRBV20-1 | NA
ASSEIRGVPNYGYT | TRBJ1-2 | TRBV6-1 | NA
ASSQTVPEYNEQF | TRBJ2-1 | TRBV2 | NA
ASSVEDREYGYT | TRBJ1-2 | TRBV9 | TRBD1
ATSSWGADEQF | TRBJ2-1 | TRBV15 | NA
ASSVAWGGNTEAF | TRBJ1-1 | TRBV9 | NA
ASTNGQGAPLH | TRBJ1-6 | TRBV7-9 | TRBD1
SASTSGGYYNEQF | TRBJ2-1 | TRBV20-1 | TRBD2
ASSLGVTPWGAEQF | TRBJ2-1 | TRBV7-9 | NA
ASSLRAGSTDTQY | TRBJ2-3 | TRBV13 | NA
ASSLVTGGSTDTQY | TRBJ2-3 | TRBV7-2 | TRBD2
ASSPTGGVYGYT | TRBJ1-2 | TRBV11-2 | NA
ASSTGPAVGYT | TRBJ1-2 | TRBV2 | NA
ASSYSTLGHAGSPLH | TRBJ1-6 | TRBV6-5 | NA
ASSLEEYSRAETQY | TRBJ2-5 | TRBV5-1 | NA
ATSDLSSNSYNEQF | TRBJ2-1 | TRBV24-1 | NA
AISTPGRRNTEAF | TRBJ1-1 | TRBV10-3 | NA
ASSYGLAGTQY | TRBJ2-5 | TRBV6-5 | TRBD2
ASSQLSTRQNEQF | TRBJ2-1 | TRBV4-3 | NA
ASSQDWGSGGTDTQY | TRBJ2-3 | TRBV3-1 | TRBD2
ASTPGRGNSPLH | TRBJ1-6 | TRBV3-1 | NA
ASSGLGLGGYT | TRBJ1-2 | TRBV25-1 | NA
ASSSRRDRSYQPQH | TRBJ1-5 | TRBV27 | TRBD1
ASSLRTGVSGELF | TRBJ2-2 | TRBV5-1 | TRBD1
ASSLVGAGPYEQY | TRBJ2-7 | TRBV11-2 | NA
SARSQGHYNEQF | TRBJ2-1 | TRBV20-1 | TRBD1
ASSHSAQVTDTQY | TRBJ2-3 | TRBV12-3/TRBV12-4 | NA
AWIPGDYEQY | TRBJ2-7 | TRBV30 | NA
AWSVLGVEGQPQH | TRBJ1-5 | TRBV30 | NA
ASSKAGGSRETQY | TRBJ2-5 | TRBV28 | TRBD2
ASSYSRGDGGLRGNTIY | TRBJ1-3 | TRBV6-5 | NA
SAVLAGVTLGANVLT | TRBJ2-6 | TRBV20-1 | TRBD2